This T cell receptor beta chain was recovered during a study of blood T cell repertoires in COVID-19 (dated by TCRdb to about 2020). For context, the study as a whole: The collaborator samples originated in the United States, Italy and Spain and spanned the acute and convalescent phases of COVID-19. The material from the prospective study consisted of cDNA or gDNA derived from T cells, B-cell-depleted T cells, or PBMCs. Subjects who had been exposed to COVID-19, were actively infected with it, or had recovered from it provided the deeply sampled blood TCRbeta repertoires that made up the dataset. The repertoires were made available in a free public database intended to serve as a resource for research on the immune response to SARS-CoV-2. Samples came from the ongoing ImmuneRACE study (first 160 participants) plus 1,254 subjects from 6 global collaborators. A de-identified subject ID, COVID-19 status, age in years and sex were almost always included in the sample metadata. Where available, HLA class I and class II types were taken from metadata supplied by the sample provider and were not determined by assay-based typing.

The immunoSEQ Assay, a bias-controlled multiplex PCR, was used to amplify TCRbeta CDR3 regions from genomic DNA. The published analysis was carried out like this. Nucleated cell counts per sample were estimated from amplification of reference gene primers within the assay. Sequence reads were collapsed and filtered to measure the absolute abundance of every unique TCRbeta CDR3 rearrangement. For each sample, productive Simpson clonality was calculated as the square root of Simpson's diversity index over productive rearrangements. TCRdb took over this immuneACCESS table, retaining in-frame rearrangements with V and J assigned. Such tables are incomplete; in checked studies, under half of the missing clones stem from an unresolved V gene, and the remainder is unexplained. That table gives V, J and clone size, and the DNA gave D and trimming. This sample lists around 110,000 clones; about 79% were detected once. Jointly, the top ten make up 4% to 5.5% of the sample.

This clone was detected only a few times. Its antigen remains undetermined. Per-base qualities were not stored, and no clone one base away is much larger. The study at large found these results: How much clinical and demographic metadata was included differed by source and by participant, and the metadata was provided uncurated.

Collaborating institutions collected whole blood in K2EDTA tubes following their own protocols. For TCRbeta analysis, collaborators shipped samples as frozen whole blood, isolated PBMCs, or DNA extracted from either of those sample types. According to the germline V gene, CDR1 reads SNHLY and CDR2 reads FYNNEI. The CDR3 measures 14 amino acids from cysteine to phenylalanine. Only the CDR3 DNA is retained, 42 bases long and in frame from the first base. For this chain, trimming is 6 bases at the V end and 8 bases at the J end, and the number of junction bases without a gene match is 12. This clonotype was sampled from a woman aged 70 to 79 with acute or convalescent COVID-19. The sequencing input was peripheral blood. The rearranged segments are TRBV2 and TRBJ1-2; 7 bases in the middle match TRBD1. CDR3 reads: CASRARQGIYGYTF. The DNA is TGTGCCAGCAGAGCGAGACAGGGAATCTACGGCTACACCTTC.